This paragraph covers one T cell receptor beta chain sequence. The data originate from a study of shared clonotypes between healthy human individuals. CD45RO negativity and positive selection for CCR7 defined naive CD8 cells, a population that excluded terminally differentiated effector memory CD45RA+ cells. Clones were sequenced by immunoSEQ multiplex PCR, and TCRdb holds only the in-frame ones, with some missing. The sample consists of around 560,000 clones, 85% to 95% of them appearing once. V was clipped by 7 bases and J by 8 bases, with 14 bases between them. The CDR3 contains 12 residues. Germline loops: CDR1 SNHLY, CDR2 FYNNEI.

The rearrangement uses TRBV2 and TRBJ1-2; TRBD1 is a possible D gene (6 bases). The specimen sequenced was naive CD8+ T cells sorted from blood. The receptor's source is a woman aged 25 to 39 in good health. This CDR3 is CASTEGGGGYTF. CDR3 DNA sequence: TGTGCCAGCACCGAAGGAGGGGGAGGCTACACCTTC.